These 31 T cell receptor beta chains share one sample of origin, sequenced in a study of blood T cell repertoires in COVID-19. The repertoire was sequenced with immunoSEQ multiplex PCR; TCRdb's copy has only in-frame clones and lacks some. In the table there are approximately 210,000 clones, roughly 87% of which are singletons. The material sequenced was PBMCs or T cells enriched from blood (not recorded which). Receptor source: a man in his thirties or forties in a cohort exposed to, infected with or recovered from COVID-19 (not recorded which).

The gene calls are TRBV9 and TRBJ1-2; D is uncertain. V was clipped by 3 bases and J by 8 bases, with 14 bases between them. The CDR3 length is 13 residues. CDR1 is SGDLS and CDR2 is YYNGEE in the germline V gene. CDR3 amino acids: CASSGTRTGGYTF. The CDR3 DNA reads TGTGCCAGCAGCGGGACCCGGACGGGGGGCTACACCTTC.

This rearrangement joins TRBV5-4 to TRBJ2-1; 12 nucleotides agree with TRBD2. The V segment lost 4 bases and the J segment 10 bases; nucleotides outside the gene matches: 24. The CDR3 has 20 residues. Germline V gene data show CDR1 as SGHNT and CDR2 as YYREEE (reference sequence). In DNA form, the CDR3 reads TGTGCCAGCAGCCCCAAGGGCCCAGGGGGTGGACTAGCGGGAACGGGGGAGCAGTTCTTC. It codes for CASSPKGPGGGLAGTGEQFF.

V and J are TRBV6-5 and TRBJ1-1; 7 nucleotides agree with TRBD1. This CDR3 is 14 amino acids long. CDR1 is MNHEY and CDR2 is SVGAGI in the germline V gene. Trimming cost V 6 bases and J 7 bases; bases outside gene matches: 11. For the CDR3, the DNA is TGTGCCAGCAGGGGGGTAGGGGACAGCTTTGAAGCTTTCTTT. Translating it yields CASRGVGDSFEAFF.

The gene calls are TRBV18 and TRBJ2-4; weak D call: TRBD1 (5 bases). Trimming removed 3 bases at V and 0 bases at J, with 15 bases between. The length of the CDR3 is 17 residues. Per the germline V gene, CDR1 is KGHSH and CDR2 is LQKENI. The CDR3, as DNA: TGTGCCAGCTCACCGGATGGGTGGGGCGCAGCCAAAAACATTCAGTACTTC. This translates into CASSPDGWGAAKNIQYF. The variable domain in full, completed from reference TRBV18 and TRBJ2-4, reads NAGVMQNPRHLVRRRGQEARLRCSPMKGHSHVYWYRQLPEEGLKFMVYLQKENIIDESGMPKERFSAEFPKEGPSILRIQQVVRGDSAAYFCASSPDGWGAAKNIQYFGAGTRLSVL.

The rearrangement joins TRBV29-1 to TRBJ2-7, with a weak D call TRBD1 (6 bases). CDR1 and CDR2 (germline): SQVTM, ANQGSEA. Between the trimmed V and J ends, which lost 4 bases and 6 bases, there was a span of 13 bases. The CDR3 has 12 residues. CDR3: CSVGTGGFEQYF. CDR3 DNA sequence: TGCAGCGTTGGGACTGGGGGCTTCGAGCAGTACTTC.

The genes are TRBV5-8 and TRBJ2-7; 7 positions match TRBD1. This CDR3 is 17 amino acids long. V shed 0 bases, J shed 0 bases, and the junction held 9 bases outside the gene matches. Germline V CDR1 and CDR2: SGHTS, YDEGEE. DNA of the CDR3: TGTGCCAGCAGCTTGGCCGGGAAACAGGGGAACTCCTACGAGCAGTACTTC. Amino acids: CASSLAGKQGNSYEQYF.

The chain joins TRBV5-6 to TRBJ1-6; D uncertain. The germline V gene encodes CDR1 SGHDT and CDR2 YYEEEE. Trimming removed 0 bases at V and 0 bases at J, with 10 bases between. The CDR3 spans 17 residues. The CDR3 here is CASSLDRGSSYNSPLHF. The CDR3 nucleotides read TGTGCCAGCAGCTTGGATCGAGGAAGCTCCTATAATTCACCCCTCCACTTT.

The chain employs TRBV7-9 and TRBJ1-3; D not certain. The V gene's germline CDR1 is SEHNR and CDR2 FQNEAQ (reference sequence). The ends were cut back, 7 bases at V and 3 bases at J, with 10 bases in the middle. The length of the CDR3 is 13 residues. The CDR3 loop reads CASIARYGNTIYF. CDR3 bases: TGTGCCAGCATTGCTCGGTATGGAAACACCATATATTTT. The full variable domain, with the rest looked up from reference TRBV7-9 and TRBJ1-3, is DTGVSQNPRHKITKRGQNVTFRCDPISEHNRLYWYRQTLGQGPEFLTYFQNEAQLEKSRLLSDRFSAERPKGSFSTLEIQRTEQGDSAMYLCASIARYGNTIYFGEGSWLTVV.

This chain uses TRBV14 with TRBJ1-1; perhaps TRBD1 as D (5 bases). Trimming removed 1 base at V and 5 bases at J, with 17 bases between. CDR3 length: 16 residues. Germline CDR1 is SGHDN and CDR2 is FVKESK. The CDR3 spells CASSQAFRGSKTEAFF. CDR3 DNA sequence: TGTGCCAGCAGCCAAGCTTTTAGGGGAAGTAAAACTGAAGCTTTCTTT.

This rearrangement joins TRBV15 to TRBJ2-1; 11 nucleotides align to TRBD2. Germline trimming cut 5 bases from V and 5 bases from J; bases unmatched to any gene: 20. CDR1 and CDR2 from the germline V gene are LNHNV and YYDKDF (reference sequence). This CDR3 is built from 20 residues. CDR3: CATSPWGDSSGRLVNNEQFF. CDR3 sequence (DNA): TGTGCCACCAGCCCATGGGGGGATTCTAGCGGGAGGTTAGTGAACAATGAGCAGTTCTTC.

The chain uses TRBV6-4 and TRBJ1-1; 8 bases agree with TRBD1. From germline, CDR1 is MRHNA and CDR2 SNTAGT. Trimming cost V 0 bases and J 5 bases; bases outside gene matches: 14. The CDR3 has 18 residues. Here the CDR3 DNA reads TGTGCCAGCAGTGACTCGCGGACAGGGTTGAAGGAAGGGACTGAAGCTTTCTTT. Its protein is CASSDSRTGLKEGTEAFF.

The gene calls are TRBV18 and TRBJ2-3, with 7 bases matching TRBD1. Germline CDR1 is KGHSH and CDR2 is LQKENI. This CDR3 contains 17 residues. V dropped 3 bases and J dropped 4; count of bases not matched to a gene: 13. The CDR3 region has the DNA TGTGCCAGCTCACCTCCTAGGACAGGCTGGGTTGCAGATACGCAGTATTTT. It codes for CASSPPRTGWVADTQYF.

V usage is TRBV28 and J usage is TRBJ1-2; D is undetermined. The CDR3 totals 15 residues. V gave up 6 bases and J gave up 5 bases, with 19 bases separating them. The germline V gene encodes CDR1 MDHEN and CDR2 SYDVKM. CDR3 in amino acids: CASREEGGGSYGYTF. CDR3 nucleotides: TGTGCCAGCAGAGAAGAGGGAGGAGGGTCTTATGGCTACACCTTC.

The chain recombines TRBV5-1 with TRBJ2-2, with 13 bases lining up with TRBD2. This CDR3 has 16 amino acids. Germline lookup yields CDR1 SGHRS and CDR2 YFSETQ. The V segment lost 3 bases and the J segment 2 bases; nucleotides outside the gene matches: 1. Here the CDR3 DNA reads TGCGCCAGCAGCTGGACTAGCGGGAGTAACACCGGGGAGCTGTTTTTT. Protein: CASSWTSGSNTGELFF.

The chain carries TRBV11-1 and TRBJ2-7; 7 bases align to TRBD1. The CDR3 is 12 residues long. With V trimmed by 6 bases and J by 3 bases, 2 bases remained unmatched. From germline, CDR1 is SGHAT and CDR2 FQDESV (reference sequence). CDR3 DNA sequence: TGTGCCAGCAGTGACAGGGACTACGAGCAGTACTTC. Its translation: CASSDRDYEQYF.

V usage is TRBV5-1 and J usage is TRBJ2-7; no firm D call. The germline V and J ends were trimmed by 4 bases and 1 base, with 12 bases remaining between them. The CDR3 sequence is 14 residues long. CDR1 and CDR2 (germline): SGHRS, YFSETQ. For the CDR3, the DNA is TGCGCCAGCAGCCCGAGAGGCCATTCCTACGAGCAGTACTTC. Its protein is CASSPRGHSYEQYF.

The chain carries TRBV9 and TRBJ2-3, with 7 bases fitting TRBD1. V was clipped by 3 bases and J by 14 bases; unmatched bases: 9. Germline V CDR1 and CDR2: SGDLS, YYNGEE. This CDR3 contains 12 residues. The CDR3 DNA reads as TGTGCCAGCAGCGGAGGGGACAGTAGGCGGTATTTT. It specifies CASSGGDSRRYF.

The rearrangement joins TRBV28 to TRBJ1-2; D is undetermined. V dropped 5 bases and J dropped 1 base, with 8 bases sitting between them. The CDR3 runs to 13 residues. The germline CDR1 and CDR2 sequences are MDHEN and SYDVKM. In DNA form, the CDR3 reads TGTGCCAGCAGTGAGGGATATAACTATGGCTACACCTTC. Its protein is CASSEGYNYGYTF.

J is TRBJ2-1 and V is TRBV5-5; TRBD2 matches 8 bases. The ends lost 4 bases at V and 4 bases at J; junction bases unmatched: 4. This CDR3 is built from 14 residues. Germline V gene sequence: CDR1 SGHKS, CDR2 YYEKEE (reference sequence). CDR3 residues: CASSREGLYNEQFF. The CDR3 DNA sequence: TGTGCCAGCAGCCGGGAGGGCTTGTACAATGAGCAGTTCTTC.

CDR3: CASSMEGQYTEAFF. In DNA, the CDR3 is TGTGCCAGCAGCATGGAGGGACAGTACACTGAAGCTTTCTTT. The chain carries TRBV11-2 and TRBJ1-1, with 7 nucleotides matching TRBD1. V was pared by 5 bases and J by 3 bases, with 6 bases of the junction left unmatched. This CDR3 has 14 residues. Germline V lookup: CDR1 SGHAT, CDR2 FQNNGV.

This clone has a single count. The CDR3 DNA follows: TGTGCCAGCAGTTTAGCAGGGTCCGTATCCTACGAGCAGTACTTC. Its translation: CASSLAGSVSYEQYF. The chain carries TRBV27 and TRBJ2-7; D is possibly TRBD1 (5 bases). CDR1 is MNHEY, CDR2 SMNVEV, per germline (reference sequence). There are 15 residues in the CDR3. Trimming left V 2 bases short and J 1 base short, with 12 bases between.

The chain couples TRBV28 to TRBJ1-1, with D possibly being TRBD1 (5 bases). V shed 5 bases and J shed 6 bases, with 19 bases lying between them. The CDR3 runs to 15 residues. Germline CDR1 reads MDHEN; CDR2 reads SYDVKM. The DNA for the CDR3 is TGTGCCAGCAGTCCGCCTGGCAGGGTGGGCGCTGAAGCTTTCTTT. Its protein is CASSPPGRVGAEAFF.

This sequence joins TRBV5-1 and TRBJ2-1, with 9 bases matching TRBD2. V trimming: 3 bases; J trimming: 4 bases; junction bases outside the gene matches: 5. The CDR3 runs to 15 residues. Germline lookup yields CDR1 SGHRS and CDR2 YFSETQ. The CDR3: CASSSETSGYNEQFF. The CDR3 DNA follows: TGCGCCAGCAGCTCTGAGACTAGCGGATACAATGAGCAGTTCTTC.

This rearrangement joins TRBV6-5 to TRBJ2-5, with 11 bases aligning to TRBD2. The CDR3 consists of 13 residues. CDR1 MNHEY and CDR2 SVGAGI come from the germline V gene. Unmatched junction bases numbered 1, after V lost 6 bases and J lost 4 bases. CDR3 sequence reads: CASSGLAGETQYF. DNA for the CDR3: TGTGCCAGCAGCGGACTAGCGGGAGAGACCCAGTACTTC.

Only a few counts were recorded for this clone. The V and J genes are TRBV6-4 and TRBJ2-1, with TRBD2 as a possible D gene (5 bases). This CDR3 is 13 amino acids long. Germline values: CDR1 MRHNA, CDR2 SNTAGT. V gave up 0 bases and J gave up 10 bases, with 10 bases separating them. The chain's CDR3 is CASSDSTSGEQFF. CDR3 DNA: TGTGCCAGCAGTGACTCGACCTCGGGAGAGCAGTTCTTC.

The V gene is TRBV28, the J gene TRBJ1-6; D remains unclear. The CDR3 has 13 residues. CDR1 and CDR2 (germline): MDHEN, SYDVKM. The V gene lost 6 bases and the J gene lost 11 bases, with 14 bases spanning the gap. CDR3 sequence: CASSFSSRAPLHF. For the CDR3, the DNA is TGTGCCAGCAGCTTCTCCTCGAGGGCACCCCTCCACTTT. The full variable domain, in which reference TRBV28 and TRBJ1-6 provide the parts outside the CDR3, is DVKVTQSSRYLVKRTGEKVFLECVQDMDHENMFWYRQDPGLGLRLIYFSYDVKMKEKGDIPEGYSVSREKKERFSLILESASTNQTSMYLCASSFSSRAPLHFGNGTRLTVT.

For this clone: The junction departs from the called germline gene at one end, perhaps through a read error. The chain combines TRBV4-1 with TRBJ1-2, with 8 bases identical to TRBD1. CDR1 and CDR2 (germline): MGHRA, YSYEKL. This CDR3 is built from 16 residues. CDR3 sequence (DNA): TGCGCCAGCAGCAGGTACGGACAGGGAATTTACTACGGCTACACCTTC. Translation gives CASSRYGQGIYYGYTF.

The chain has TRBV11-2 and TRBJ1-1, with D perhaps TRBD1 (5 bases). Germline CDR1 reads SGHAT; CDR2 reads FQNNGV. V was clipped by 2 bases and J by 0 bases, with 10 bases between them. The length of the CDR3 is 15 residues. CDR3 protein: CASSLLQALNTEAFF. The CDR3, as DNA: TGTGCCAGCAGCTTACTACAGGCTTTGAACACTGAAGCTTTCTTT.

The chain carries TRBV5-6 and TRBJ1-1; D not certain. The CDR3 has 13 amino acids. Trimming stripped 1 base from V and 5 bases from J, with 9 bases between. Germline lookup yields CDR1 SGHDT and CDR2 YYEEEE. CDR3 bases: TGTGCCAGCAGCTTGACGAGGGTTACTGAAGCTTTCTTT. Its protein is CASSLTRVTEAFF.

V is TRBV5-1 and J is TRBJ1-3; 8 nucleotides line up with TRBD1. The V and J ends lost 5 bases and 2 bases, in that order; junction bases with no gene match: 18. The CDR3 sequence is 19 residues long. CDR1 is SGHRS, CDR2 YFSETQ, per germline. Here the CDR3 reads CASSNSPGGTGIPGNTIYF. CDR3 nucleotide sequence: TGCGCCAGCAGTAACTCCCCTGGGGGGACAGGAATCCCTGGAAACACCATATATTTT. Full variable domain (rest looked up from reference TRBV5-1 and TRBJ1-3): KAGVTQTPRYLIKTRGQQVTLSCSPISGHRSVSWYQQTPGQGLQFLFEYFSETQRNKGNFPGRFSGRQFSNSRSEMNVSTLELGDSALYLCASSNSPGGTGIPGNTIYFGEGSWLTVV.

The rearrangement joins TRBV7-3 to TRBJ2-5; D gene unclear. Deletions cut 2 bases from V and 4 bases from J, with 8 bases between. The CDR3 length is 13 residues. The V gene's germline CDR1 is SGHTA and CDR2 FQGTGA. CDR3 loop: CASSLGRRETQYF. CDR3 coding DNA: TGTGCCAGCAGCTTAGGTCGGAGAGAGACCCAGTACTTC.